This T cell receptor (beta chain) was sequenced during a study of blood T cells in healthy people across ages. General study results and limits: Higher diversity and more naive CD4+ cells were features of long-lived donors, compared to aged donors. In older individuals, TCR beta diversity per million T cells was lower, falling roughly linearly with age.

Next came a second PCR, run for about 7 to 12 cycles, which used a sample-barcoded 5' primer along with a J-beta primer mix. TCRdb ran MiXCR on the 5' RACE reads and lists one entry per CDR3 protein. Counted here are about 720,000 distinct CDR3 sequences, about a fifth occurring once; the ten biggest clones make up 22%. Unmatched junction bases numbered 10, after V lost 4 bases and J lost 5 bases. CDR3 length equals 16 residues. The germline gives CDR1 ENHRY, CDR2 SYGVKD. Concerning this clonotype itself: What it binds is unknown.

Every donor contributed around 10 milliliters of peripheral blood by blood draw. The chain uses TRBV10-3 and TRBJ2-5, with TRBD1 identical over 10 bases. The specimen sequenced was blood. This clonotype was obtained from a man between 65 and 85 years old in good health. The CDR3 DNA sequence: TGTGCCATCAGTGCCGCCTCGGGACAGGGGTGGGAGACCCAGTACTTC. Protein product: CAISAASGQGWETQYF.